This entry lists 23 T cell receptor beta chains sequenced from one sample in a study of cytomegalovirus exposure and HLA in healthy donors. Assay: immunoSEQ multiplex PCR; the TCRdb copy retains only in-frame clones and omits some. This sample has approximately 100,000 clones, with roughly 87% found just once. The specimen sequenced was PBMCs. The receptors stem from a man aged 18 to 35 in good health and CMV-seropositive.

The gene calls are TRBV13 and TRBJ2-5; 11 bases are shared with TRBD2. Unmatched junction bases numbered 15, after V lost 5 bases and J lost 4 bases. Germline CDR1 reads PRHDT; CDR2 reads FYEKMQ (reference sequence). This CDR3 has 18 residues. CDR3 loop: CASSPRSQLAGEVETQYF. The CDR3 DNA sequence: TGTGCCAGCAGCCCACGAAGTCAACTAGCGGGGGAGGTAGAGACCCAGTACTTC.

The J gene is TRBJ1-1, the V gene TRBV5-1; tentatively, D is TRBD1 (6 bases). The CDR3 is 14 residues long. V was clipped by 0 bases and J by 5 bases, with 11 bases between them. CDR1 and CDR2 (germline): SGHRS, YFSETQ. Here the CDR3 DNA reads TGCGCCAGCAGCTTGGACAGGGCTGTGACTGAAGCTTTCTTT. This sequence encodes CASSLDRAVTEAFF.

The chain combines TRBV7-2 with TRBJ2-3, with D tentatively TRBD2 (6 bases). The CDR3 has 16 amino acids. Germline loops: CDR1 SGHTA, CDR2 FQGNSA. Between the trimmed V and J ends, which lost 5 bases and 3 bases, there was a span of 18 bases. In nucleotides, the CDR3 is TGTGCCAGCAGCCCCTCCCAATTGAGCGGGACAGATACGCAGTATTTT. Translated, it gives CASSPSQLSGTDTQYF.

The chain links TRBV9 to TRBJ2-2; 8 bases are shared with TRBD2. V lost 4 bases to trimming and J lost 4 bases; unmatched junction nucleotides: 9. The CDR3 length is 16 residues. Germline V gene sequence: CDR1 SGDLS, CDR2 YYNGEE. CDR3 bases: TGTGCCAGCAGCCCCTACGGGGGGGGCGTCACCGGGGAGCTGTTTTTT. This codes for CASSPYGGGVTGELFF.

The chain recombines TRBV29-1 with TRBJ1-3; D is uncertain. V was trimmed by 7 bases and J by 0 bases, leaving 7 bases between them. This CDR3 region has 12 residues. Per germline, CDR1 SQVTM and CDR2 ANQGSEA. CDR3 nucleotides: TGCAGCGCCGGTGTCTCTGGAAACACCATATATTTT. Residues: CSAGVSGNTIYF.

The chain employs TRBV19 and TRBJ1-1; unclear D gene. The CDR3 is 11 residues long. Trimming removed 6 bases from V and 1 base from J, with 3 bases in between. Germline CDR1 reads LNHDA; CDR2 reads SQIVND (reference sequence). CDR3 sequence reads: CASRQNTEAFF. The CDR3, as DNA: TGTGCCAGTAGACAGAACACTGAAGCTTTCTTT.

The chain employs TRBV9 and TRBJ2-2, with TRBD1 matching over 7 bases. The J segment lost 2 bases and the V segment lost 3 bases, leaving 7 bases of the junction unmatched. This CDR3 contains 16 residues. Germline V CDR1 and CDR2: SGDLS, YYNGEE. The CDR3 coding sequence is TGTGCCAGCAGCGCACCCGGGACAGCTAACACCGGGGAGCTGTTTTTT. Translation: CASSAPGTANTGELFF.

The rearrangement joins TRBV4-1 to TRBJ2-7, with 11 positions matching TRBD1. The germline CDR1 and CDR2 sequences are MGHRA and YSYEKL. The CDR3 has 17 residues. J gave up 2 bases and V 0 bases, and 6 bases lay outside the gene matches. DNA of the CDR3: TGCGCCAGCAGCCAAGATAGGTTGGGACAGGGGGCCTACGAGCAGTACTTC. Translating gives CASSQDRLGQGAYEQYF.

The chain combines TRBV28 with TRBJ2-6; D may be TRBD1 (6 bases). CDR3 size: 16 residues. Trimming took 3 bases from V and 2 from J, leaving 11 bases between them. CDR1 and CDR2 from the germline V gene are MDHEN and SYDVKM. CDR3 nucleotides: TGTGCCAGCAGTTTGGCAGGGGCCGCTGGGGCCAACGTCCTGACTTTC. Translated: CASSLAGAAGANVLTF. Together with reference TRBV28 and TRBJ2-6, the CDR3 gives the full variable domain: DVKVTQSSRYLVKRTGEKVFLECVQDMDHENMFWYRQDPGLGLRLIYFSYDVKMKEKGDIPEGYSVSREKKERFSLILESASTNQTSMYLCASSLAGAAGANVLTFGAGSRLTVL.

The gene calls are TRBV5-1 and TRBJ2-1, with 7 bases fitting TRBD2. Looked up from germline, CDR1 is SGHRS and CDR2 is YFSETQ. The J segment lost 10 bases and the V segment lost 0 bases, leaving 4 bases of the junction unmatched. The CDR3 is 13 amino acids. The CDR3 loop is CASSLVASGEQFF. The CDR3 region has the DNA TGCGCCAGCAGCTTGGTGGCTAGCGGAGAGCAGTTCTTC. Full variable domain (rest looked up from reference TRBV5-1 and TRBJ2-1): KAGVTQTPRYLIKTRGQQVTLSCSPISGHRSVSWYQQTPGQGLQFLFEYFSETQRNKGNFPGRFSGRQFSNSRSEMNVSTLELGDSALYLCASSLVASGEQFFGPGTRLTVL.

This chain connects TRBV5-1 to TRBJ1-5, with 7 bases lining up with TRBD1. The CDR3 length is 16 residues. The germline V gene has CDR1 SGHRS and CDR2 YFSETQ. Trimming cost V 0 bases and J 1 base; bases outside gene matches: 4. The CDR3 DNA is TGCGCCAGCAGCTTGGGTCCGGGACAGAGCAATCAGCCCCAGCATTTT. This translates into CASSLGPGQSNQPQHF.

This clone has just one count. The V and J genes are TRBV19 and TRBJ2-1, with a weak D call TRBD2 (6 bases). Trimming shortened V by 5 bases and J by 4 bases, and 15 bases separated the two germline ends. Germline V gene lookup returns CDR1 LNHDA and CDR2 SQIVND (reference sequence). The CDR3 is 15 amino acids. The CDR3 DNA reads TGTGCCAGTAGTTCCCCGCCTAGCGATTACAATGAGCAGTTCTTC. Translated: CASSSPPSDYNEQFF.

The J gene is TRBJ1-1, the V gene TRBV28; D unresolved. Germline V lookup: CDR1 MDHEN, CDR2 SYDVKM. The CDR3 totals 14 residues. Trimming removed 6 bases from V and 2 bases from J, with 13 bases in between. DNA for the CDR3: TGTGCCAGCAGCCCCGGGTGGAGAAACACTGAAGCTTTCTTT. Translating it yields CASSPGWRNTEAFF.

J is TRBJ1-1 and V is TRBV28; the D gene is possibly TRBD1 (6 bases). V lost 7 bases and J lost 2, with 11 bases in between. Germline CDR1 and CDR2: MDHEN and SYDVKM. The CDR3 is 13 amino acids. The CDR3 sequence is CASNREFNTEAFF. The CDR3, as DNA: TGTGCCAGCAACAGGGAATTTAACACTGAAGCTTTCTTT. The variable domain in full, with the rest retrieved from reference TRBV28 and TRBJ1-1, is DVKVTQSSRYLVKRTGEKVFLECVQDMDHENMFWYRQDPGLGLRLIYFSYDVKMKEKGDIPEGYSVSREKKERFSLILESASTNQTSMYLCASNREFNTEAFFGQGTRLTVV.

This sequence joins TRBV28 and TRBJ1-5, with D possibly being TRBD1 (6 bases). The CDR3 is made up of 14 amino acids. Trimming removed 9 bases at V and 1 base at J, with 13 bases between. Germline CDR1 and CDR2: MDHEN and SYDVKM. The CDR3 region is CASHLGGSNQPQHF. The CDR3 nucleotides read TGTGCCAGTCACTTAGGGGGAAGCAATCAGCCCCAGCATTTT.

The chain carries TRBV11-3 and TRBJ2-1; 9 bases map to TRBD2. The CDR3 loop spans 15 amino acids. V was clipped by 3 bases and J by 9 bases; unmatched bases: 9. Germline values: CDR1 SGHNT, CDR2 YENEEA. CDR3 amino acids: CASSFMASGTREQFF. As DNA, the CDR3 is TGTGCCAGCAGCTTTATGGCTAGCGGGACCCGTGAGCAGTTCTTC.

The CDR3 bases are TGTGCCAGTAGGAAAAATAGCGGGAACTACAATGAGCAGTTCTTC. Protein: CASRKNSGNYNEQFF. The chain combines TRBV19 with TRBJ2-1; 8 nucleotides line up with TRBD2. With 6 bases clipped from V and 3 bases from J, the junction kept 7 bases outside the gene matches. This CDR3 spans 15 amino acids. Germline V gene lookup returns CDR1 LNHDA and CDR2 SQIVND (reference sequence).

Concerning this clone: The identical CDR3 is also encoded by other nucleotide sequences in the sample. V is TRBV19 and J is TRBJ1-1; the D gene is possibly TRBD1 (6 bases). Trimming took 6 bases from V and 4 from J, leaving 9 bases between them. The CDR3 is made up of 12 amino acids. The germline CDR1 and CDR2 sequences are LNHDA and SQIVND (reference sequence). The CDR3 loop is CASSRGGTEAFF. The CDR3 coding sequence is TGTGCCAGTAGCAGGGGTGGCACTGAAGCTTTCTTT.

The chain joins TRBV7-9 to TRBJ2-5; D may be TRBD2 (6 bases). The CDR3 consists of 14 residues. CDR1 SEHNR and CDR2 FQNEAQ come from the germline V gene (reference sequence). The V end lost 5 bases, the J end lost 5 bases, and 15 bases lay between the germline ends. The CDR3 nucleotides read TGTGCCAGCAGCCCCGGGACTCCAGGGGAGACCCAGTACTTC. Encoded protein: CASSPGTPGETQYF.

This clone was recorded only once. The rearrangement links TRBV21-1 to TRBJ2-7; TRBD1 was called by the table and not checked on the DNA. TRBV21-1 constitutes a pseudogene. There are 16 residues in the CDR3. CDR3 amino acids: CASSKANPTQAYEQYF. The DNA for the CDR3 is TGTGCCAGCAGCAAAGCAAACCCTACACAGGCCTACGAGCAGTACTTC.

This clone showed up just a few times. V is TRBV12-5 and J is TRBJ1-5; a possible D gene is TRBD1 (6 bases). The germline V gene has CDR1 LGHNT and CDR2 FRNRAP. Trimming pared 6 bases from V and 0 bases from J, leaving 15 bases between. The CDR3 has 16 residues. CDR3 sequence: CASGSQDSYSNQPQHF. As DNA, the CDR3 is TGTGCTAGTGGATCTCAGGACAGTTATAGCAATCAGCCCCAGCATTTT.

The V and J genes are TRBV7-2 and TRBJ2-5; 8 bases map to TRBD2. The CDR3 has 14 residues. The junction had 4 bases not matched to a gene; V was cut back by 2 bases and J by 5 bases. CDR1 SGHTA and CDR2 FQGNSA come from the germline V gene. The CDR3 loop reads CASSLNGRAETQYF. DNA for the CDR3: TGTGCCAGCAGCTTAAACGGGAGGGCCGAGACCCAGTACTTC.

The chain has TRBV10-1 and TRBJ2-1; D perhaps matches TRBD1 (5 bases). V was shortened by 6 bases and J by 0 bases, with 9 bases between the two germline ends. Germline-derived CDR1 and CDR2 are WNHNN and SYGVQD (reference sequence). This CDR3 spans 14 amino acids. The CDR3 region is CASSPDSSYNEQFF. CDR3 DNA sequence: TGCGCCAGCAGCCCCGACAGCTCCTACAATGAGCAGTTCTTC.